This T cell receptor (beta chain) was captured in a study of blood T cell repertoires in COVID-19. Study in general: The United States, Italy and Spain supplied acute and convalescent COVID-19 samples. In each case, the material was cDNA or gDNA derived from T cells, B-cell-depleted T cells, or PBMCs.

As originally analysed: The authors estimated nucleated cell counts from reference gene primer amplification. The assay was immunoSEQ multiplex PCR, and TCRdb's table has in-frame clones only and misses some. The V and J calls and clone size are taken from that table; D and trimming were inferred from the DNA. The sample has 70,000 to 95,000 clones, approximately 86% seen once. The germline gives CDR1 MNHEY, CDR2 SMNVEV (reference sequence). The CDR3 runs 14 residues. Between the trimmed V and J ends, which lost 3 bases and 3 bases, there was a span of 9 bases. The sample was peripheral blood. The source is an elderly man with active or convalescent COVID-19. The V and J genes are TRBV27 and TRBJ1-5; D possibly corresponds to TRBD1 (6 bases). The CDR3 bases are TGTGCCAGCAGTTTCACAGGGTTCAATCAGCCCCAGCATTTT. Its protein product is CASSFTGFNQPQHF.